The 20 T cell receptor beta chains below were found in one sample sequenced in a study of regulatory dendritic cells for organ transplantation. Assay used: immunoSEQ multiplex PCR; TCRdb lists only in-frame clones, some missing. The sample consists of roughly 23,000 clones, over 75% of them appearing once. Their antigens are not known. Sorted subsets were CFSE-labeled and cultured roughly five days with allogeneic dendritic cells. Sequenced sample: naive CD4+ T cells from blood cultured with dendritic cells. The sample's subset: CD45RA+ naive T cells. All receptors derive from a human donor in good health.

CDR3 nucleotide sequence: TGTGCCAGCAGCTTGAGGGTTAACTATGGCTACACCTTC. It is translated as CASSLRVNYGYTF. V gene TRBV7-2 combines with J gene TRBJ1-2; D not certain. CDR3 size: 13 residues. V shed 3 bases and J shed 1 base, with 6 bases lying between them. Germline CDR1 is SGHTA and CDR2 is FQGNSA.

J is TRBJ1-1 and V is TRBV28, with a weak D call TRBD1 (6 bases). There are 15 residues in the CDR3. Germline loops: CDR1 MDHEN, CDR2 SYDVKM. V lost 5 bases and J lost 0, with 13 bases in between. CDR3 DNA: TGTGCCAGCAGTCCGCGGACAGTCTTGAACACTGAAGCTTTCTTT. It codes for CASSPRTVLNTEAFF.

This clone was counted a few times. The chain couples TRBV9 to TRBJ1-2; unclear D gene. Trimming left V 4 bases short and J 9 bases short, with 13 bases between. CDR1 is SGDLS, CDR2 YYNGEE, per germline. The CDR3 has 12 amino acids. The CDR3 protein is CASSFPPWSYTF. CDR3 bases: TGTGCCAGCAGCTTCCCGCCTTGGAGCTACACCTTC.

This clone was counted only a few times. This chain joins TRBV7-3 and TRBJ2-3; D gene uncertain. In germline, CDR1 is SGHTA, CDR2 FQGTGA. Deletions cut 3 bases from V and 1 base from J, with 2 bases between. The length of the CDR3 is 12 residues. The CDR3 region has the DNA TGTGCCAGCAGCTTGGGCACAGATACGCAGTATTTT. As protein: CASSLGTDTQYF.

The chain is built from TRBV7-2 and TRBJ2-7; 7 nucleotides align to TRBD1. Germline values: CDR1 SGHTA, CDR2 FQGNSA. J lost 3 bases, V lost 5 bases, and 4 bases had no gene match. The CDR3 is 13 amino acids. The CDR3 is CASSEGQHYEQYF. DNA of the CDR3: TGTGCCAGCAGCGAGGGACAGCACTACGAGCAGTACTTC.

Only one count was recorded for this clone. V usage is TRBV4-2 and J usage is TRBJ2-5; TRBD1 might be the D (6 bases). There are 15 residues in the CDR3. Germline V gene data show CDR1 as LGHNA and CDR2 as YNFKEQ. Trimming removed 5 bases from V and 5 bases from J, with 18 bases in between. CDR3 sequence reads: CASSALQGGTETQYF. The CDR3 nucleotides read TGTGCCAGCAGCGCACTACAGGGTGGGACGGAGACCCAGTACTTC.

As DNA, the CDR3 is TGTGCCAGCAGCGCCAGGGGGCTAGCCACAGATACGCAGTATTTT. Protein sequence: CASSARGLATDTQYF. The rearrangement links TRBV9 to TRBJ2-3, with 8 positions matching TRBD1. Germline CDR1 is SGDLS and CDR2 is YYNGEE. V shed 3 bases and J 2 bases; nucleotides not matched to a gene: 5. The CDR3 is 15 amino acids.

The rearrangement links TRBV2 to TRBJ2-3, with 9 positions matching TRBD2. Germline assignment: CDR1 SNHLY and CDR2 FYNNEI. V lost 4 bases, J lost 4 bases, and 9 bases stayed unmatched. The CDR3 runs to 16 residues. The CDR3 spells CASSARAGGPPDTQYF. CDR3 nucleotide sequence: TGTGCCAGCAGTGCTCGGGCGGGGGGGCCCCCAGATACGCAGTATTTT.

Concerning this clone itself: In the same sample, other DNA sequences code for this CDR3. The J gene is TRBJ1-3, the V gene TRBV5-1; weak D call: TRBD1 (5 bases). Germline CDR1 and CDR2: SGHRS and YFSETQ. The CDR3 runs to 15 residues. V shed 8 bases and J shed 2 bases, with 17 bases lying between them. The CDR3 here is CASRTGGTAGNTIYF. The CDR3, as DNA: TGCGCCAGTAGGACGGGGGGAACAGCTGGAAACACCATATATTTT. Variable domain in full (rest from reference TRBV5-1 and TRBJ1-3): KAGVTQTPRYLIKTRGQQVTLSCSPISGHRSVSWYQQTPGQGLQFLFEYFSETQRNKGNFPGRFSGRQFSNSRSEMNVSTLELGDSALYLCASRTGGTAGNTIYFGEGSWLTVV.

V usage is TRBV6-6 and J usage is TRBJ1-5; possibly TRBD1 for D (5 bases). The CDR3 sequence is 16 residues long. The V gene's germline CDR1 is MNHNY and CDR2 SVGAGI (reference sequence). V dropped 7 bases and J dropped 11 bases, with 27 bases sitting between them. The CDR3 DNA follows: TGTGCCAGCACCTATTTAAGGACATCCGGTCCTCAATCCCAGCATTTT. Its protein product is CASTYLRTSGPQSQHF.

CDR3 sequence reads: CASSPRGTSGGASYNEQFF. CDR3 DNA sequence: TGTGCCAGCAGCCCACGAGGGACTAGCGGGGGGGCCTCCTACAATGAGCAGTTCTTC. This chain joins TRBV7-3 and TRBJ2-1; 16 nucleotides line up with TRBD2. The ends lost 5 bases at V and 0 bases at J; junction bases unmatched: 7. Germline CDR1 is SGHTA and CDR2 is FQGTGA. This CDR3 spans 19 amino acids.

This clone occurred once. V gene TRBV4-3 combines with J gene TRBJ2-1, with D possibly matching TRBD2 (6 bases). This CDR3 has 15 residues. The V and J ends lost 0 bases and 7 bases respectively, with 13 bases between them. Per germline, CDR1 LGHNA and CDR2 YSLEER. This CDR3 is CASSQDATSLNEQFF. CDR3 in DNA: TGCGCCAGCAGCCAAGATGCGACTAGTCTAAATGAGCAGTTCTTC.

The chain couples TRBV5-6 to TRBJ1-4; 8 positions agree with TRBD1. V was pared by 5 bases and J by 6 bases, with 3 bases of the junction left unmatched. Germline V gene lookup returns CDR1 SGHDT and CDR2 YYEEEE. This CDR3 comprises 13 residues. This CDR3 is CASRGTGYEKLFF. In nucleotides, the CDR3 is TGTGCCAGCAGAGGGACAGGTTATGAAAAACTGTTTTTT.

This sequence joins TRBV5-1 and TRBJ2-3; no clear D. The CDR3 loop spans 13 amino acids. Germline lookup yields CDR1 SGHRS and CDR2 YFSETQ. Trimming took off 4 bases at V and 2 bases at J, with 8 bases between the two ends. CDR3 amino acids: CASSPGYTDTQYF. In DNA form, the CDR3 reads TGCGCCAGCAGCCCCGGATACACAGATACGCAGTATTTT.

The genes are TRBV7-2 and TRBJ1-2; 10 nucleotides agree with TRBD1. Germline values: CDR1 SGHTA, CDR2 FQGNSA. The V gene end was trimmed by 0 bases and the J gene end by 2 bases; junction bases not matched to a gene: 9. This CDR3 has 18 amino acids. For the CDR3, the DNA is TGTGCCAGCAGCTTAGCCTCGAATCGACAGGGGGCGAACTATGGCTACACCTTC. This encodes CASSLASNRQGANYGYTF.

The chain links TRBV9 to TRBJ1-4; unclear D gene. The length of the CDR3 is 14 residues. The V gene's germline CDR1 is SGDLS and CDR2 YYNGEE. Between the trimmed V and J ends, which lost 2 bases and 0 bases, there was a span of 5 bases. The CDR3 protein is CASSVMPTNEKLFF. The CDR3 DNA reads TGTGCCAGCAGCGTCATGCCAACTAATGAAAAACTGTTTTTT.

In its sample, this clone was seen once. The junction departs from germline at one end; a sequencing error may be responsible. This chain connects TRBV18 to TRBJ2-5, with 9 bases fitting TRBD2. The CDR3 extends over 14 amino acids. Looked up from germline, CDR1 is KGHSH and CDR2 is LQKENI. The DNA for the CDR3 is TGTGTCAGCTCAAGAGCGGGGGGCGCCGAGACCCAGTACTTC. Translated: CVSSRAGGAETQYF.

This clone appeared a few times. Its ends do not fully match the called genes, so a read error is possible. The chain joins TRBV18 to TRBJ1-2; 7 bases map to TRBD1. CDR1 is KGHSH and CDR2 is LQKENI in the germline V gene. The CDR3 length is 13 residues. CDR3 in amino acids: CASSPQSAQGFHF. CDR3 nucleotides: TGTGCCAGCTCACCACAAAGCGCACAGGGGTTTCACTTC.

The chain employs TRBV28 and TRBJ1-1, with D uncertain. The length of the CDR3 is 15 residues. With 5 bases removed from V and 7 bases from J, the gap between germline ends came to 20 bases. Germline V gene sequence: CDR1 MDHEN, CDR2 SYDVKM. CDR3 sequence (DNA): TGTGCCAGCAGTCCCGGCGGCAGCCCCATTAGTGAAGCTTTCTTT. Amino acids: CASSPGGSPISEAFF.

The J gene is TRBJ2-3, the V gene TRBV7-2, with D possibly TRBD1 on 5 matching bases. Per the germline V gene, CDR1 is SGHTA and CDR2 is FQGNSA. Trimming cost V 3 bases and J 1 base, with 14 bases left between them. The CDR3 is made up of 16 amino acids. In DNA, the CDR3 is TGTGCCAGCAGCTTCCAGGGTTTGGTCGGCACAGATACGCAGTATTTT. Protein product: CASSFQGLVGTDTQYF.